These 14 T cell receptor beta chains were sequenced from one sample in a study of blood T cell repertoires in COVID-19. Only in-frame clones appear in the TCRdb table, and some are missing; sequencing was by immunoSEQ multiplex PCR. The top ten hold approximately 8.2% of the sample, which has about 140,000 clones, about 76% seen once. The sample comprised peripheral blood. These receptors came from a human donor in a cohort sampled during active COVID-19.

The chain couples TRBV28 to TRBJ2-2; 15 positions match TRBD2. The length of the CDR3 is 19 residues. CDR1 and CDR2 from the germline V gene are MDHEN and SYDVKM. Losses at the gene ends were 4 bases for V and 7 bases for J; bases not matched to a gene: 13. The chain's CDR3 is CASSSTGLAGGQMGGELFF. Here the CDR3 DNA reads TGTGCCAGCAGTTCTACGGGACTAGCGGGAGGACAGATGGGCGGGGAGCTGTTTTTT.

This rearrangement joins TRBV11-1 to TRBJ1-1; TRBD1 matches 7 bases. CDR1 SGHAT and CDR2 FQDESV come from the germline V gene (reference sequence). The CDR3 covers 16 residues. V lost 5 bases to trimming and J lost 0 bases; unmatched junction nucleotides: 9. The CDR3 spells CASSQTRTGMNTEAFF. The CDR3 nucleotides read TGTGCCAGCAGCCAGACAAGGACAGGAATGAACACTGAAGCTTTCTTT.

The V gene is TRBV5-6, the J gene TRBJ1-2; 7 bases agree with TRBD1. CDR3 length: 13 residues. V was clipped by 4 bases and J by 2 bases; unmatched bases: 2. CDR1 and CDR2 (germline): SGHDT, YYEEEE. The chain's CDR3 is CASSPGQNYGYTF. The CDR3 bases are TGTGCCAGCAGCCCGGGACAGAACTATGGCTACACCTTC.

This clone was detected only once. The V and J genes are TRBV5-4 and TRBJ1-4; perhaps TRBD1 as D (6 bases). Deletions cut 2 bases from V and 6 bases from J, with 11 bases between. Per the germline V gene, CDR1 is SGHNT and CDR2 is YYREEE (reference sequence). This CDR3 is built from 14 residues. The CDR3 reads CASSFVGGDEKLFF. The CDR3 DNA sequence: TGTGCCAGCAGCTTTGTAGGGGGGGATGAAAAACTGTTTTTT.

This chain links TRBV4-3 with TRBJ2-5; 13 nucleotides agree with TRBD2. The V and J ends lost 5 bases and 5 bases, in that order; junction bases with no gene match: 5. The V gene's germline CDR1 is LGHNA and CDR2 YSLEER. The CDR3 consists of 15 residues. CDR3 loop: CASSFGLAGDETQYF. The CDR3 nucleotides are TGCGCCAGCAGCTTTGGACTAGCGGGAGATGAGACCCAGTACTTC.

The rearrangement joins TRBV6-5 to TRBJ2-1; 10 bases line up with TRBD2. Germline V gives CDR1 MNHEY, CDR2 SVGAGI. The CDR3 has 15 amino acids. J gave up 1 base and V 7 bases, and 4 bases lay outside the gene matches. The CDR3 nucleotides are TGTGCCAGCACCACAGCGGGAGGGTCCTACAATGAGCAGTTCTTC. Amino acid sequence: CASTTAGGSYNEQFF.

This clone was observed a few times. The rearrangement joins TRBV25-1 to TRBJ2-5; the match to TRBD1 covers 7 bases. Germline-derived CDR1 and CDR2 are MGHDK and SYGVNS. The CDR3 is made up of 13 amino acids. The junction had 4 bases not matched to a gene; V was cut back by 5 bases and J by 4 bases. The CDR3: CASSRRDRETQYF. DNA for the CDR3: TGTGCCAGCAGTAGACGGGACAGAGAGACCCAGTACTTC.

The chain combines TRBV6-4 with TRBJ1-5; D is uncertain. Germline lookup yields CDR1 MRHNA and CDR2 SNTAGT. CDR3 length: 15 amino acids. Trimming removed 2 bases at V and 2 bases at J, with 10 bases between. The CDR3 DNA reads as TGTGCCAGCAGTGACGGCGGAGGAGGCAATCAGCCCCAGCATTTT. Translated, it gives CASSDGGGGNQPQHF.

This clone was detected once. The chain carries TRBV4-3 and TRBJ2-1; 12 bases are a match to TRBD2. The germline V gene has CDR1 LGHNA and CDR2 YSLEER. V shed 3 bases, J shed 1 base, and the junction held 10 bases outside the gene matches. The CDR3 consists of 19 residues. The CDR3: CASSQETSGRFRSYNEQFF. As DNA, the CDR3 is TGCGCCAGCAGCCAGGAGACTAGCGGGAGATTCCGATCCTACAATGAGCAGTTCTTC.

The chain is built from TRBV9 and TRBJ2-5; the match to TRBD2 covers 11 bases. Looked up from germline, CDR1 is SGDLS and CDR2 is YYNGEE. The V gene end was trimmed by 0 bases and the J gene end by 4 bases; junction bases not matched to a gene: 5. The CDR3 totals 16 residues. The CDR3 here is CASSVAVLAGVETQYF. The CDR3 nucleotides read TGTGCCAGCAGCGTAGCAGTACTAGCGGGAGTAGAGACCCAGTACTTC.

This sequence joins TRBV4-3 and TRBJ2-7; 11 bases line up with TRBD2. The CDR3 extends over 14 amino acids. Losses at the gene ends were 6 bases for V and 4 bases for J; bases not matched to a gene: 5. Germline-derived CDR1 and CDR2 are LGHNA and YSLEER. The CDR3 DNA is TGCGCCAGCAGTAGCGGGAGGGCCGGGTACGAGCAGTACTTC. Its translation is CASSSGRAGYEQYF.

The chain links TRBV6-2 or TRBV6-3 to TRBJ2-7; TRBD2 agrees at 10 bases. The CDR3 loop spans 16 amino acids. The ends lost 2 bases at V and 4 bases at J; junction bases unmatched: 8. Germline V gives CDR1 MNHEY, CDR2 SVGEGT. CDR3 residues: CASSYGRTSGTYEQYF. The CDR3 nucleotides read TGTGCCAGCAGTTACGGTCGGACTAGCGGAACTTACGAGCAGTACTTC.

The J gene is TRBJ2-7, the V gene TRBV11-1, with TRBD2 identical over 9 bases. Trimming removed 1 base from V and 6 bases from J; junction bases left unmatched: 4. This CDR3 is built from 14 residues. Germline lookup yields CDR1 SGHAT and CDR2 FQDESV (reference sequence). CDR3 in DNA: TGTGCCAGCAGCTTAGGTAGCGGGAGCGGCGAGCAGTACTTC. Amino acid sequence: CASSLGSGSGEQYF.

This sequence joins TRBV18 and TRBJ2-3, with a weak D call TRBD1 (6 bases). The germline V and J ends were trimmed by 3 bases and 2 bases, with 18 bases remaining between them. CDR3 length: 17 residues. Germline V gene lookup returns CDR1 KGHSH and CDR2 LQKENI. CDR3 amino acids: CASSPRSIEGDTDTQYF. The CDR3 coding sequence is TGTGCCAGCTCACCTCGATCGATAGAGGGGGACACAGATACGCAGTATTTT.